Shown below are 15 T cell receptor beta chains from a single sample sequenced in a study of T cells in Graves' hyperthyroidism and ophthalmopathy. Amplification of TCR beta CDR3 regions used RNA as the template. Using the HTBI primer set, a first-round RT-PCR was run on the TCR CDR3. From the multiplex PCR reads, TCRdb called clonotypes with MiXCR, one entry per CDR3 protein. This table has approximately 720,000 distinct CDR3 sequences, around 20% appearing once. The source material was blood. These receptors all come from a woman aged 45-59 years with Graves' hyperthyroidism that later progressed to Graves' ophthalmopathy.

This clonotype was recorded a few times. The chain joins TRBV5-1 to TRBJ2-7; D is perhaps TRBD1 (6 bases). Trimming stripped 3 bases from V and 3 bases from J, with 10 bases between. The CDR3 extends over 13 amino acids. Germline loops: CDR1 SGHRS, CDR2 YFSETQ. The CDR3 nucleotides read TGCGCCAGCAGCTGGGCAGGGGACTACGAGCAGTACTTC. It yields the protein CASSWAGDYEQYF.

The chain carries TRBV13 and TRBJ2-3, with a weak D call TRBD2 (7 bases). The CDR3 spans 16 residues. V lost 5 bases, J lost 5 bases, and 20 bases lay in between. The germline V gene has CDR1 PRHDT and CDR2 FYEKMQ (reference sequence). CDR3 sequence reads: CASSPMGGAGGDTQYF. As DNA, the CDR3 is TGTGCCAGCAGCCCCATGGGGGGGGCGGGTGGAGATACGCAGTATTTT.

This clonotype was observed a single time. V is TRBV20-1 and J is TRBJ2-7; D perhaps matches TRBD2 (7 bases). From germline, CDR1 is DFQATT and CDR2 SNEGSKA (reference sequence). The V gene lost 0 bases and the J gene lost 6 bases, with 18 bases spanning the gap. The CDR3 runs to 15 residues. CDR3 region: CSARDETGGRGEQYF. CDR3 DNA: TGCAGTGCTAGAGACGAGACGGGGGGCCGGGGCGAGCAGTACTTC.

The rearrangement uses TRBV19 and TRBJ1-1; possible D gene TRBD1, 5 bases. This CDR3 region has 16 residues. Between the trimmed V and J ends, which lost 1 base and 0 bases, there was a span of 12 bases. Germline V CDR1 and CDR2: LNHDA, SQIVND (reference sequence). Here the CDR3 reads CASSIGQGAMNTEAFF. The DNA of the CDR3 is TGTGCCAGTAGTATAGGGCAGGGAGCCATGAACACTGAAGCTTTCTTT.

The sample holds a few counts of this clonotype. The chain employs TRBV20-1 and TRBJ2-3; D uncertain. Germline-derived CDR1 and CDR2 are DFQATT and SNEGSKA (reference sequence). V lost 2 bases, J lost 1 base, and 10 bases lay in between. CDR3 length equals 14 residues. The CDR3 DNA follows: TGCAGTGCTAGATCTAGTATAGGCACAGATACGCAGTATTTT. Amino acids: CSARSSIGTDTQYF.

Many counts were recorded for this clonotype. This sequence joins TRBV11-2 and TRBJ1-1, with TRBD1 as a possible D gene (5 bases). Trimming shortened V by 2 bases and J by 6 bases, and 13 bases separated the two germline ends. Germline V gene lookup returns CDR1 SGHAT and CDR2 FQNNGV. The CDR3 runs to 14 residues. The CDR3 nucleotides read TGTGCCAGCAGCTTACCCCCCAGGGAGCCTGAAGCTTTCTTT. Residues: CASSLPPREPEAFF.

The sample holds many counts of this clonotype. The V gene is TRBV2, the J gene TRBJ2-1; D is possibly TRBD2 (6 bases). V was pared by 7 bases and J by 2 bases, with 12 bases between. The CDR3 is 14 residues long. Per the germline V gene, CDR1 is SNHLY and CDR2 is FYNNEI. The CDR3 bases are TGTGCCAGCAACGGAGGGTCAACCTACAATGAGCAGTTCTTC. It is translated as CASNGGSTYNEQFF.

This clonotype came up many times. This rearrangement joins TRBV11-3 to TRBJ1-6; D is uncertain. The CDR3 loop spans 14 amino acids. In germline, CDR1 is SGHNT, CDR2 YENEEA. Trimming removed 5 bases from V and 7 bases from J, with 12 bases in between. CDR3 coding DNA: TGTGCCAGCAGCCTGAAGACCGAGAATTCACCCCTCCACTTT. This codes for CASSLKTENSPLHF.

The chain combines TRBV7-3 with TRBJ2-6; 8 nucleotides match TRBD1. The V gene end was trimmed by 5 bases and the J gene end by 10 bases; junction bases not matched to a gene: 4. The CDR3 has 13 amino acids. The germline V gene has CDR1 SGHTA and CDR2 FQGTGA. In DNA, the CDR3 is TGTGCCAGCAGCCGCTGGACAGGGAACGTCCTGACTTTC. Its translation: CASSRWTGNVLTF.

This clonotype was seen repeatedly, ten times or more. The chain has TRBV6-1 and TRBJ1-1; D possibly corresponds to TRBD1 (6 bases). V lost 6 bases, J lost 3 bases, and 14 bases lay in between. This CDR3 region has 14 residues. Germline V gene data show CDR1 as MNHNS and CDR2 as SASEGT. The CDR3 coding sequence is TGTGCCAGCAGGGGGGAGGGGGGGTACACTGAAGCTTTCTTT. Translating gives CASRGEGGYTEAFF.

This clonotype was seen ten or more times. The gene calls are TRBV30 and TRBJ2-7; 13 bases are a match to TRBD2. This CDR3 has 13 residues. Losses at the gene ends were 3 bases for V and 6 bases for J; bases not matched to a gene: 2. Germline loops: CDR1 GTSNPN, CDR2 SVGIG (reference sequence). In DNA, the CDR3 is TGTGCCTGGAGCGGGACTAGCGGGGCCGAGCAGTACTTC. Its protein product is CAWSGTSGAEQYF.

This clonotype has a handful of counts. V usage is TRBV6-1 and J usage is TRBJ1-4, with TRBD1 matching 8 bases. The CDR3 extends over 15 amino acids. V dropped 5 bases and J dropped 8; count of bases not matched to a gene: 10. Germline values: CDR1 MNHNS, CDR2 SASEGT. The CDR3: CASSSAGQGGEKLFF. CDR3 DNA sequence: TGTGCCAGCAGTTCAGCCGGACAGGGAGGGGAAAAACTGTTTTTT.

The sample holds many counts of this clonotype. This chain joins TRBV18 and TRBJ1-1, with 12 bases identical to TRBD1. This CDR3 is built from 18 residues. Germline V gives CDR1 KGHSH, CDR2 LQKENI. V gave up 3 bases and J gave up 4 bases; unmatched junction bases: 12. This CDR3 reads CASSPFSGQGAVGTEAFF. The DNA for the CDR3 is TGTGCCAGCTCACCTTTTTCGGGACAGGGGGCGGTAGGCACTGAAGCTTTCTTT.

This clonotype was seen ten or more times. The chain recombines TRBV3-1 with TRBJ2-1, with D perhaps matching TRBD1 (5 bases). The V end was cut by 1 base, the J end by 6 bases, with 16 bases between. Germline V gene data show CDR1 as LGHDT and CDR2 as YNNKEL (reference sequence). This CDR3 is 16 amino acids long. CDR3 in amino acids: CASSQGVGPDTNEQFF. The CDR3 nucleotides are TGTGCCAGCAGCCAAGGAGTGGGGCCGGACACCAATGAGCAGTTCTTC.

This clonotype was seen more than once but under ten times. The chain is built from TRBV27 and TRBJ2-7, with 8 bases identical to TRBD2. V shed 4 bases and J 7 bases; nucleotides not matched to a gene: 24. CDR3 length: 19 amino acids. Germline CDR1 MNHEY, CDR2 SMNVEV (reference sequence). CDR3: CASSSPGLRGAKHLGEQYF. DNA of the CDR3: TGTGCCAGCAGTTCCCCCGGGCTGCGGGGGGCGAAGCACCTGGGGGAGCAGTACTTC.